This T cell receptor beta chain was observed in a study of post-analysis software for immune sequencing data. This clonotype was counted only a few times. Its antigen is not known. Germline CDR1 reads SQVTM; CDR2 reads ANQGSEA. This CDR3 has 12 residues. Libraries were made from TCR beta cDNA, and they carried unique molecular identifiers. Input amounts of about 0.85 to 10 million T cells were used. These gave approximately 500,000 cDNA molecules, so each molecule approximated one T cell. MiXCR, run by TCRdb on the PCR reads, gives a single entry per CDR3 protein. Of roughly 800,000 distinct CDR3 sequences in the sample, under 70% were seen once. Study-wide results and caveats: Controls showed significantly higher normalized Chao1 diversity than did multiple sclerosis patients. Controls showed lower frequencies than patients for several TRBV segments, and TRBV5-6, TRBV5-1 and TRBV20-1 were among these. Samples made in the same batch grouped tightly together by F measure.

The rearrangement joins TRBV29-1 to TRBJ2-5; D unclear. The end of the DNA aligns better with TRBJ2-7, so the J call may be wrong. Sequencing was performed on blood. This receptor was obtained from a girl aged 5 to 17 with multiple sclerosis. This CDR3 is CSVRGPMGEQYF. The CDR3 DNA follows: TGCAGCGTCCGAGGTCCTATGGGCGAGCAGTACTTC.